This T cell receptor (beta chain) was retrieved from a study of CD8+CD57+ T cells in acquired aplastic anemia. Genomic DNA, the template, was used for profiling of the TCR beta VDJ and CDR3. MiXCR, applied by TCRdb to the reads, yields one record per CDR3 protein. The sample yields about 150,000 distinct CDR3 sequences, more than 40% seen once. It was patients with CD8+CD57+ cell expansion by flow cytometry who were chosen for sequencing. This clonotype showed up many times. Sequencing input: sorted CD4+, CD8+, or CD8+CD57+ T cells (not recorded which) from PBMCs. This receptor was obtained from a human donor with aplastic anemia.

The CDR3 here is CASSVPTGPYEQYF. The CDR3 nucleotides read TGTGCCAGCAGCGTCCCGACAGGGCCCTACGAGCAGTACTTC. The chain carries TRBV7-9 and TRBJ2-7, with 7 bases identical to TRBD1. Germline loops: CDR1 SEHNR, CDR2 FQNEAQ (reference sequence). CDR3 length equals 14 residues. Trimming removed 5 bases from V and 2 bases from J; junction bases left unmatched: 6.